The 17 T cell receptor beta chains below come from one sample, sequenced in a study of blood T cell repertoires in COVID-19. The repertoire was sequenced with immunoSEQ multiplex PCR; TCRdb's copy has only in-frame clones and lacks some. The profile shows 150,000 to 200,000 clones, just under 90% of them singletons. The source material was peripheral blood. The receptor source for this set is a man aged 18 to 29 with active or convalescent COVID-19.

V gene TRBV10-3 combines with J gene TRBJ1-6; unclear D gene. V lost 0 bases, J lost 5 bases, and 8 bases lay in between. The CDR3 is 15 amino acids. Germline V gene sequence: CDR1 ENHRY, CDR2 SYGVKD. CDR3 loop: CAISESMQDNSPLHF. Written as DNA, the CDR3 is TGTGCCATCAGTGAGTCGATGCAGGATAATTCACCCCTCCACTTT.

V and J are TRBV5-1 and TRBJ1-2; 9 positions agree with TRBD1. Germline CDR1 and CDR2: SGHRS and YFSETQ. J gave up 4 bases and V 4 bases, and 8 bases lay outside the gene matches. The CDR3 totals 15 residues. Here the CDR3 reads CASSARDRVTYGYTF. The CDR3 region has the DNA TGCGCCAGCAGCGCCCGGGACAGGGTCACCTATGGCTACACCTTC.

The V and J genes are TRBV15 and TRBJ1-3, with 7 bases aligning to TRBD1. The V gene end was trimmed by 0 bases and the J gene end by 4 bases; junction bases not matched to a gene: 6. The CDR3 length is 16 residues. Germline V gene data show CDR1 as LNHNV and CDR2 as YYDKDF (reference sequence). As DNA, the CDR3 is TGTGCCACCAGCAGAGATCCCGGGGACAGCGGAAACACCATATATTTT. It encodes CATSRDPGDSGNTIYF.

The chain recombines TRBV7-2 with TRBJ2-1, with 9 bases that match TRBD2. Germline V gives CDR1 SGHTA, CDR2 FQGNSA. V was pared by 2 bases and J by 8 bases, with 13 bases of the junction left unmatched. CDR3 size: 17 residues. In DNA form, the CDR3 reads TGTGCCAGCAGCTTATATAAGGTTGGTGGCGGGAGGGATGAGCAGTTCTTC. It translates to CASSLYKVGGGRDEQFF.

The rearrangement joins TRBV19 to TRBJ1-3; TRBD1 aligns across 7 bases. The CDR3 length is 15 residues. Germline V gene data show CDR1 as LNHDA and CDR2 as SQIVND (reference sequence). Losses at the gene ends were 9 bases for V and 0 bases for J; bases not matched to a gene: 8. CDR3 DNA sequence: TGTGCCAGCTCGGAACAGGGGTCCTCTGGAAACACCATATATTTT. It specifies CASSEQGSSGNTIYF.

The chain is built from TRBV13 and TRBJ1-2, with D possibly being TRBD1 (6 bases). The ends were cut back, 5 bases at V and 0 bases at J, with 16 bases in the middle. The CDR3 is made up of 16 amino acids. CDR1 PRHDT and CDR2 FYEKMQ come from the germline V gene (reference sequence). CDR3 sequence reads: CASSGLQGGPNYGYTF. The CDR3 DNA sequence: TGTGCCAGCAGCGGATTACAGGGAGGGCCTAACTATGGCTACACCTTC.

The chain combines TRBV5-1 with TRBJ1-4; 7 nucleotides line up with TRBD1. Germline V gene data show CDR1 as SGHRS and CDR2 as YFSETQ. The CDR3 runs 14 residues. V dropped 4 bases and J dropped 8; count of bases not matched to a gene: 8. CDR3 nucleotides: TGCGCCAGCAGCATCCGGGACAGCAACGAAAAACTGTTTTTT. Amino acid sequence: CASSIRDSNEKLFF.

The gene calls are TRBV7-8 and TRBJ2-2, with D possibly being TRBD2 (5 bases). The CDR3 consists of 15 residues. V dropped 5 bases and J dropped 1 base, with 11 bases sitting between them. Looked up from germline, CDR1 is SGHVS and CDR2 is FQNEAQ. The CDR3 DNA is TGTGCCAGCAGCCAAATCGCGGGGAACACCGGGGAGCTGTTTTTT. Its protein product is CASSQIAGNTGELFF.

The table lists this clone with a few counts. The gene calls are TRBV24-1 and TRBJ2-1, with TRBD2 matching over 9 bases. The V gene's germline CDR1 is KGHDR and CDR2 SFDVKD. There are 15 residues in the CDR3. V gave up 0 bases and J gave up 7 bases; unmatched junction bases: 3. CDR3 sequence: CATSDLTSGLNEQFF. The CDR3 coding sequence is TGTGCCACCAGTGATTTGACTAGCGGGCTAAATGAGCAGTTCTTC.

The gene calls are TRBV10-3 and TRBJ2-3; 7 bases are shared with TRBD1. The CDR3 consists of 19 residues. V was clipped by 4 bases and J by 1 base; unmatched bases: 17. The germline CDR1 and CDR2 sequences are ENHRY and SYGVKD. CDR3 amino acids: CAISVPPRQGLFGTDTQYF. The CDR3 DNA is TGTGCCATCAGTGTACCTCCACGACAGGGCTTATTCGGCACAGATACGCAGTATTTT.

This clone was seen only once. The rearrangement uses TRBV29-1 and TRBJ2-3, with TRBD1 identical over 8 bases. Germline-derived CDR1 and CDR2 are SQVTM and ANQGSEA. The junction had 11 bases not matched to a gene; V was cut back by 6 bases and J by 3 bases. The CDR3 totals 15 residues. CDR3 nucleotides: TGCAGCGTCGTTCCTGACAGGGGTGGTACAGATACGCAGTATTTT. Translating it yields CSVVPDRGGTDTQYF.

The V gene is TRBV28, the J gene TRBJ1-3; no reliable D call. Deletions cut 8 bases from V and 0 bases from J, with 20 bases between. Germline CDR1 MDHEN, CDR2 SYDVKM. The CDR3 sequence is 17 residues long. CDR3 nucleotide sequence: TGTGCCAGCGTTTCGTTTGCCAGTCGTCTCTCTGGAAACACCATATATTTT. As protein: CASVSFASRLSGNTIYF.

The chain is built from TRBV11-2 and TRBJ1-2, with D uncertain. Trimming shortened V by 0 bases and J by 6 bases, and 14 bases separated the two germline ends. Germline CDR1 is SGHAT and CDR2 is FQNNGV. The CDR3 length is 15 residues. The CDR3 here is CASSLERLVSDGYTF. The CDR3 DNA is TGTGCCAGCAGCTTAGAGCGGTTGGTCTCGGATGGCTACACCTTC.

The V gene is TRBV6-1, the J gene TRBJ2-3; 8 bases line up with TRBD1. This CDR3 spans 16 amino acids. The germline V gene encodes CDR1 MNHNS and CDR2 SASEGT. V dropped 3 bases and J dropped 0; count of bases not matched to a gene: 5. The CDR3 is CASSDLTGASTDTQYF. CDR3 nucleotides: TGTGCCAGCAGTGATTTGACAGGGGCTAGCACAGATACGCAGTATTTT.

This clone was seen more than once but under ten times. The CDR3: CASSDPLADSYNEQFF. CDR3 nucleotide sequence: TGTGCCAGCAGCGACCCACTAGCGGACTCCTACAATGAGCAGTTCTTC. The chain is built from TRBV5-4 and TRBJ2-1, with TRBD2 matching 8 bases. Germline V CDR1 and CDR2: SGHNT, YYREEE (reference sequence). V lost 4 bases and J lost 0; bases outside the gene matches: 6. This CDR3 comprises 16 residues.

This sequence joins TRBV2 and TRBJ2-1, with a weak D call TRBD2 (6 bases). The CDR3 runs 16 residues. V was shortened by 2 bases and J by 4 bases, with 15 bases between the two germline ends. Looked up from germline, CDR1 is SNHLY and CDR2 is FYNNEI. The CDR3 DNA reads TGTGCCAGCAGTGAATTGGCGGGGCAGTATTACAATGAGCAGTTCTTC. Its translation: CASSELAGQYYNEQFF.

The V call is TRBV24-1, the J call TRBJ1-3; D perhaps matches TRBD1 (5 bases). The V gene's germline CDR1 is KGHDR and CDR2 SFDVKD. This CDR3 is built from 16 residues. With 9 bases removed from V and 2 bases from J, the gap between germline ends came to 19 bases. The DNA of the CDR3 is TGTGCCACCCCTTATGACAGACTTCTCACTGGAAACACCATATATTTT. Translation: CATPYDRLLTGNTIYF.